Sequencing of this T cell receptor beta chain was carried out in a study of shared clonotypes between healthy human individuals. Only a few counts were recorded for this clone. The antigen is undetermined. Every donor was a Caucasian adult from Nashville, Tennessee. This CDR3 contains 14 residues. After removal of 3 bases from V and 5 bases from J, the junction contained 4 bases not matched to a gene. CDR1 and CDR2 from the germline V gene are SGHNT and YYREEE (reference sequence). Assay used: immunoSEQ multiplex PCR; TCRdb lists only in-frame clones, some missing. The sample carries approximately 1,000,000 clones, around 78% recorded once. Study observations and caveats: Sharing across four donors was highest in naive CD4 (approximately 5%) and lowest in memory CD8 (0.4%).

The TCR sequence derives from a man younger than 35 in good health. Some clones in this sample may be carry-over from other donors' samples. This chain uses TRBV5-4 with TRBJ2-5; 10 positions match TRBD2. The specimen sequenced was memory CD4+ T cells from PBMCs. This sample's subset: CD45RA-negative fraction. This CDR3 reads CASSSAGGPETQYF. The DNA for the CDR3 is TGTGCCAGCAGCTCAGCGGGAGGGCCGGAGACCCAGTACTTC.